Each of the 14 T cell receptor beta chains below was sequenced from the same sample in a study of T cell responses to AZD1222 COVID-19 vaccine. Repertoires were generated with immunoSEQ multiplex PCR, while TCRdb's copy carries only in-frame clones and drops some. The table lists tens of thousands of clones, about 92% of them singletons. Specimen: peripheral blood, collected 28 days after the second AZD1222 dose. These receptors were taken from an adult who received the AZD1222 COVID-19 vaccine.

The gene calls are TRBV27 and TRBJ2-2; 9 nucleotides line up with TRBD1. Germline V gene data show CDR1 as MNHEY and CDR2 as SMNVEV (reference sequence). V was clipped by 6 bases and J by 2 bases; unmatched bases: 10. This CDR3 spans 17 amino acids. In nucleotides, the CDR3 is TGTGCCAGCAGGGGGGACAGGGACGCTCCTAACACCGGGGAGCTGTTTTTT. Protein product: CASRGDRDAPNTGELFF.

The chain links TRBV28 to TRBJ2-5, with D perhaps matching TRBD1 (6 bases). The CDR3 runs to 14 residues. V lost 4 bases and J 5 bases, leaving 14 bases between the germline ends. Germline CDR1 and CDR2: MDHEN and SYDVKM. The CDR3 nucleotides are TGTGCCAGCAGTTCAAAACAGGGCGGGGAGACCCAGTACTTC. It is translated as CASSSKQGGETQYF.

The CDR3 protein is CVRSPRRSQHF. CDR3 bases: TGTGTCAGAAGCCCAAGAAGGTCCCAGCATTTT. The chain is built from TRBV7-5 and TRBJ1-5. TRBV7-5 is designated a pseudogene. CDR3 size: 11 residues.

This chain links TRBV30 with TRBJ1-2; D gene uncertain. The length of the CDR3 is 14 residues. CDR1 is GTSNPN and CDR2 is SVGIG in the germline V gene (reference sequence). The germline V and J ends were trimmed by 4 bases and 8 bases, with 20 bases remaining between them. CDR3 region: CAWNFARTSGGYTF. DNA for the CDR3: TGTGCCTGGAATTTTGCTAGGACCTCAGGAGGCTACACCTTC.

This chain links TRBV24-1 with TRBJ1-5; TRBD1 matches 12 bases. This CDR3 is 18 amino acids long. Germline V gives CDR1 KGHDR, CDR2 SFDVKD. J was trimmed by 2 bases and V by 5 bases; bases with no gene match: 9. The CDR3 bases are TGTGCCACCAGTGCAGCCGGGACAGGGGGCGTTGGCAATCAGCCCCAGCATTTT. Amino acid sequence: CATSAAGTGGVGNQPQHF.

This rearrangement joins TRBV19 to TRBJ1-5, with D tentatively TRBD1 (5 bases). From germline, CDR1 is LNHDA and CDR2 SQIVND (reference sequence). This CDR3 is built from 15 residues. V lost 4 bases and J lost 1, with 11 bases in between. The CDR3 loop reads CASSTPRGSNQPQHF. The CDR3 nucleotides read TGTGCCAGTAGTACCCCGAGGGGAAGCAATCAGCCCCAGCATTTT.

Notes on this clone: At one end, the junction sequence differs from germline, possibly due to a read error. The CDR3 region has the DNA TGTGCCAGCAGCGAAGGGAAGACGAACACTGAAGCTTTCTTT. It encodes CASSEGKTNTEAFF. The chain employs TRBV6-1 and TRBJ1-1; D gene ambiguous. CDR1 MNHNS and CDR2 SASEGT come from the germline V gene. The CDR3 runs 14 residues.

The V and J genes are TRBV6-4 and TRBJ2-2; 7 bases agree with TRBD2. J lost 6 bases, V lost 7 bases, and 8 bases had no gene match. From germline, CDR1 is MRHNA and CDR2 SNTAGT. This CDR3 is 14 amino acids long. The CDR3 protein is CASKSAGVSGELFF. In DNA form, the CDR3 reads TGTGCCAGCAAATCGGCGGGAGTGTCCGGGGAGCTGTTTTTT.

This chain connects TRBV24-1 to TRBJ2-3, with 13 bases matching TRBD2. The CDR3 is 16 residues long. The germline gives CDR1 KGHDR, CDR2 SFDVKD. Germline trimming cut 7 bases from V and 7 bases from J; bases unmatched to any gene: 10. The CDR3 DNA reads TGTGCCACCAGCGATGGGGGACTAGCGGGACTAAATACGCAGTATTTT. It specifies CATSDGGLAGLNTQYF.

The chain's CDR3 is CASSPAGLAPGLPNEQFF. The CDR3 nucleotides are TGTGCCAGCAGCCCCGCGGGACTGGCCCCCGGCCTCCCCAATGAGCAGTTCTTC. The chain joins TRBV14 to TRBJ2-1; TRBD2 might be the D (6 bases). Trimming stripped 4 bases from V and 6 bases from J, with 25 bases between. The CDR3 loop spans 18 amino acids. CDR1 is SGHDN, CDR2 FVKESK, per germline.

This clone was seen a handful of times. The chain joins TRBV7-2 to TRBJ2-3; 7 bases are shared with TRBD2. The V segment lost 1 base and the J segment 6 bases; nucleotides outside the gene matches: 7. Germline V gives CDR1 SGHTA, CDR2 FQGNSA. The CDR3 covers 15 residues. The DNA of the CDR3 is TGTGCCAGCAGCTTAGAACGGCGGGAGATGGATACGCAGTATTTT. This gives the protein CASSLERREMDTQYF.

The chain employs TRBV7-2 and TRBJ2-3; 13 bases map to TRBD2. Losses at the gene ends were 5 bases for V and 5 bases for J; bases not matched to a gene: 7. CDR1 and CDR2 from the germline V gene are SGHTA and FQGNSA. The CDR3 extends over 16 amino acids. CDR3 coding DNA: TGTGCCAGCAGCGCCCGACTAGCGGGGGGCCGAGATACGCAGTATTTT. Translated, it gives CASSARLAGGRDTQYF.

The CDR3 nucleotides are TGTGCCATCAGCGAGATTGATGAGCAGTTCTTC. It encodes CAISEIDEQFF. The chain links TRBV10-3 to TRBJ2-1; D ambiguous. The germline V and J ends were trimmed by 6 bases and 8 bases, with 8 bases remaining between them. Germline V CDR1 and CDR2: ENHRY, SYGVKD. The CDR3 is 11 amino acids.

V and J are TRBV29-1 and TRBJ2-7, with 10 bases lining up with TRBD2. J gave up 0 bases and V 6 bases, and 5 bases lay outside the gene matches. The CDR3 totals 14 residues. From germline, CDR1 is SQVTM and CDR2 ANQGSEA. CDR3 in amino acids: CSVILAGSSYEQYF. The CDR3 bases are TGCAGCGTGATACTAGCGGGGAGCTCCTACGAGCAGTACTTC.